Listed here are 11 T cell receptor beta chains from one sample, sequenced in a study of cytomegalovirus exposure and HLA in healthy donors. Vbeta (60) and Jbeta (13) primers were used in the PCR. Sequenced by immunoSEQ multiplex PCR; TCRdb stores in-frame clones only, minus some. The data hold about 120,000 clones, with approximately 80% observed a single time. Sequenced input: PBMCs. The receptors originated from a middle-aged man in good health and CMV-seronegative.

This clone has just a few counts. The chain joins TRBV4-3 to TRBJ1-5, with 7 bases lining up with TRBD1. The ends lost 4 bases at V and 7 bases at J; junction bases unmatched: 10. The CDR3 contains 15 residues. Germline CDR1 LGHNA, CDR2 YSLEER. CDR3 DNA: TGCGCCAGCAGCCCCACAGGGGTCGGGATCCAGCCCCAGCATTTT. Its translation: CASSPTGVGIQPQHF.

The chain uses TRBV7-2 and TRBJ2-1; TRBD2 aligns across 9 bases. The J segment lost 7 bases and the V segment lost 1 base, leaving 8 bases of the junction unmatched. There are 16 residues in the CDR3. CDR1 and CDR2 (germline): SGHTA, FQGNSA. The CDR3 nucleotides read TGTGCCAGCAGCTTAGTGGCAGCGGGGGGTTTGAATGAGCAGTTCTTC. Its protein is CASSLVAAGGLNEQFF.

This CDR3 reads CASRLRGTGELFF. CDR3 nucleotides: TGTGCCAGCAGACTTAGGGGAACCGGGGAGCTGTTTTTT. V and J are TRBV27 and TRBJ2-2; tentatively, D is TRBD1 (5 bases). The CDR3 is made up of 13 amino acids. CDR1 is MNHEY and CDR2 is SMNVEV in the germline V gene (reference sequence). V was pared by 6 bases and J by 5 bases, with 10 bases between.

The chain combines TRBV9 with TRBJ1-1; D remains ambiguous. The CDR3 length is 13 residues. Germline CDR1 and CDR2: SGDLS and YYNGEE. Trimming took 0 bases from V and 1 from J, leaving 4 bases between them. The CDR3 spells CASSVAGNTEAFF. The CDR3 DNA sequence: TGTGCCAGCAGCGTAGCAGGGAACACTGAAGCTTTCTTT.

The V call is TRBV4-1, the J call TRBJ2-2, with 12 bases that match TRBD2. The CDR3 has 17 residues. Germline CDR1 MGHRA, CDR2 YSYEKL. V was clipped by 4 bases and J by 4 bases; unmatched bases: 7. As DNA, the CDR3 is TGCGCCAGCAGCCGGCTAGCGGGAGGGCCAGGCACCGGGGAGCTGTTTTTT. It codes for CASSRLAGGPGTGELFF.

The chain carries TRBV27 and TRBJ1-1; 7 bases match TRBD1. J was trimmed by 1 base and V by 6 bases; bases with no gene match: 5. The CDR3 is 14 residues long. The V gene's germline CDR1 is MNHEY and CDR2 SMNVEV (reference sequence). The CDR3 DNA follows: TGTGCCAGCAGCCCACAGGGGAGGAACACTGAAGCTTTCTTT. The encoded protein is CASSPQGRNTEAFF.

V is TRBV4-1 and J is TRBJ1-1; TRBD1 might be the D (5 bases). V lost 1 base and J 3 bases, leaving 9 bases between the germline ends. CDR1 MGHRA and CDR2 YSYEKL come from the germline V gene. The CDR3 has 14 residues. The CDR3 DNA reads as TGCGCCAGCAGCCAAGGAGACAGACACACTGAAGCTTTCTTT. It codes for CASSQGDRHTEAFF.

This clone was recorded only once. The rearrangement links TRBV5-1 to TRBJ2-2, with a possible D match to TRBD1 (6 bases). CDR3 length: 15 residues. Germline lookup yields CDR1 SGHRS and CDR2 YFSETQ. The germline V and J ends were trimmed by 0 bases and 3 bases, with 9 bases remaining between them. The CDR3 region is CASSLAQGYTGELFF. The CDR3 nucleotides read TGCGCCAGCAGCTTGGCACAGGGATACACCGGGGAGCTGTTTTTT.

The chain links TRBV27 to TRBJ1-1, with D uncertain. Germline CDR1 is MNHEY and CDR2 is SMNVEV (reference sequence). Trimming took 5 bases from V and 3 from J, leaving 19 bases between them. There are 16 residues in the CDR3. The CDR3 DNA reads as TGTGCCAGCAGTCCCCGGGATGGAGGGAGGGACACTGAAGCTTTCTTT. Protein sequence: CASSPRDGGRDTEAFF.

CDR3 residues: CASSPQGGLVSYEQYF. As DNA, the CDR3 is TGTGCCAGTAGTCCACAGGGTGGCCTTGTCAGCTACGAGCAGTACTTC. This sequence joins TRBV19 and TRBJ2-7; perhaps TRBD1 as D (6 bases). V shed 5 bases and J shed 3 bases, with 20 bases lying between them. The germline V gene encodes CDR1 LNHDA and CDR2 SQIVND (reference sequence). The CDR3 contains 16 residues.

This chain connects TRBV5-1 to TRBJ2-1; 8 positions agree with TRBD1. V trimming: 1 base; J trimming: 7 bases; junction bases outside the gene matches: 4. Germline CDR1 SGHRS, CDR2 YFSETQ. The CDR3 extends over 14 amino acids. CDR3 sequence (DNA): TGCGCCAGCAGCTTGTCTCAGGGGGCGAATGAGCAGTTCTTC. Encoded protein: CASSLSQGANEQFF.